This paragraph reports one T cell receptor beta chain. Its antigen is not identified. This sample is part of a study of T cell repertoires in cytomegalovirus infection. Overall study: CMV epitopes in the study were HLA-C-restricted (recently identified) and HLA-B-restricted (well studied). Signatures in public TCR beta sequences pointed to both CMV infection and matching HLA type.

Using its own MiXCR run on the reads, TCRdb lists one record per CDR3 protein. The sample consists of approximately 1,000,000 distinct CDR3 sequences, 30% to 40% of them appearing once. Study results and limitations: In two of eight donors, the top clonotype was HLA-C-restricted CMV-specific.

The sample was cultured CD8+ T cells from PBMCs, taken from culture after CMV antigen stimulation. This TCR was recovered from a human donor in good health (CMV status not recorded). Some clones in this sample may be carry-over from other donors' samples.

This CDR3 reads CASSITYRGTEAFF. CDR3 coding DNA: TGTGCCAGTAGTATAACCTACAGGGGCACTGAAGCTTTCTTT. The chain employs TRBV19 and TRBJ1-1; 7 bases are shared with TRBD1. V lost 2 bases, J lost 4 bases, and 4 bases stayed unmatched. Germline lookup yields CDR1 LNHDA and CDR2 SQIVND (reference sequence). The CDR3 runs to 14 residues. Using reference TRBV19 and TRBJ1-1 for the parts outside the CDR3, the full variable domain is DGGITQSPKYLFRKEGQNVTLSCEQNLNHDAMYWYRQDPGQGLRLIYYSQIVNDFQKGDIAEGYSVSREKKESFPLTVTSAQKNPTAFYLCASSITYRGTEAFFGQGTRLTVV.